Listed below are T cell receptor beta chains from one sample, sequenced in a study of type 1 regulatory T cells. A single record per CDR3 protein comes from TCRdb applying MiXCR to the reads. The data contain tens of thousands of distinct CDR3 sequences, approximately 60% of them seen just once; the ten biggest clones take up 1.5% to 2%. Antigens for these TCRs are unknown. The sequencing input was cultured non-Tr1 T cells, either the whole culture or a sorted T cell fraction (not recorded which). The receptor source for this set is a human donor in good health. CDR3s include the opening cysteine and the closing phenylalanine or tryptophan.

TRBV18	TRBJ1-1	CASSLRQGPGNTEAFF
TRBV7-9	TRBJ1-1	CASSLSGITEAFF
TRBV6-1	TRBJ2-7	CASSEYRISYEQYF
TRBV7-9	TRBJ1-4	CASSLSQEVEKLFF
TRBV24-1	TRBJ2-1	CATGGTSGSFSDEQFF
TRBV2	TRBJ1-2	CASAGDGVTRGYTF
TRBV10-3	TRBJ1-2	CAISESTYGYTF
TRBV19	TRBJ1-5	CASKPSQVSNQPQHF
TRBV28	TRBJ2-2	CASTRQGSGSTGELFF
TRBV5-6	TRBJ2-2	CASSFREGERFTGELFF
TRBV20-1	TRBJ2-7	CSARSDYEQYF
TRBV28	TRBJ1-4	CAAAPRGSATNEKLFF
TRBV18	TRBJ2-1	CASSPLQNNEQFF
TRBV3-1	TRBJ2-1	CASSQDIWSIYNEQFF
TRBV5-1	TRBJ2-5	CASSLLAGGPRETQYF
TRBV12-3/TRBV12-4	TRBJ2-1	CASSLGRGRITEQFF
TRBV5-4	TRBJ2-1	CASSWREGTSLVEQFF
TRBV20-1	TRBJ2-7	CSASAGFTYEQYF
TRBV12-3/TRBV12-4	TRBJ2-7	CASRKGLAETYEQYF
TRBV28	TRBJ1-6	CASSLRREVNGSPLHF
TRBV9	TRBJ2-1	CASSPQTSGSTGEQFF
TRBV6-6	TRBJ1-1	CASSNAGGRNTEAFF
TRBV5-1	TRBJ2-7	CASQPSGTGDLEQYF
TRBV7-8	TRBJ2-1	CASSITGGANGEQFF
TRBV30	TRBJ1-2	CAWTYNYGYTF
TRBV12-3/TRBV12-4	TRBJ2-3	CASRPETLLRTHTDTQYF
TRBV5-1	TRBJ2-1	CASQGTSGTGEQFF
TRBV2	TRBJ1-1	CASREYRNTEAFF
TRBV27	TRBJ2-7	CASSSSGIGGEQYF
TRBV20-1	TRBJ2-3	CSAPTSLAVMADTQYF
TRBV6-1	TRBJ2-7	CASSEGGTILSYEQYF
TRBV27	TRBJ2-7	CASSPGTRTYEQYF
TRBV5-6	TRBJ2-5	CASSPTGRETQYF
TRBV3-1	TRBJ2-2	CASSRPRLATNTGELFF
TRBV6-5	TRBJ1-2	CASSGTNYGYTF
TRBV30	TRBJ2-1	CAWKFHRGEQFF
TRBV12-3/TRBV12-4	TRBJ2-1	CASSFLGEQFF
TRBV5-5	TRBJ2-7	CASSPPGLTSYEQYF
TRBV7-6	TRBJ2-7	CASSLDDREQYF
TRBV30	TRBJ2-5	CAWSEQRYQETQYF
TRBV20-1	TRBJ2-3	CSAKGSSGRQDTQYF
TRBV20-1	TRBJ2-3	CSAAPTSGTDTQYF
TRBV7-9	TRBJ1-1	CASSSLGGPDVNTEAFF
TRBV4-3	TRBJ1-6	CASSQEGRGNSPLHF
TRBV5-1	TRBJ2-6	CASSSGALSGANVLTF
TRBV29-1	TRBJ2-1	CSVSGTSGRGDEQFF
TRBV5-1	TRBJ2-1	CASSVAGRLYNEQFF
TRBV5-1	TRBJ1-4	CASSLVSGGGGSGEKLFF
TRBV7-2	TRBJ2-2	CARTRGSGELFF
TRBV20-1	TRBJ2-7	CSARQPTRGGLEQYF
TRBV18	TRBJ2-3	CASSPPGDTQYF